This T cell receptor (beta chain) was documented in a study of shared clonotypes between healthy human individuals (dated by TCRdb to 2018 to 2021). Background on the whole study: The cohort comprised two women and a few men aged 18 to 49 years. Per donor, three plates each were used for CD4 naive and CD4 memory, two for CD8 naive, and one for CD8 memory. To estimate repertoire size and how much clonotypes are shared between individuals, the study performed deep sequencing of blood TCR repertoires from a handful of healthy adults. Libraries were prepared and TCR repertoires were sequenced by different laboratories using diverse techniques, in order to increase sequencing depth and limit assay-specific biases. Per donor, leukapheresis produced somewhere between about 0.9 and 9 billion PBMCs. Findings and caveats that apply to the study as a whole: Incomplete sequencing was indicated by rarefaction of sorted-subset datasets, despite the large sequencing depth. Sampling was restricted to blood, and TCR repertoires in tissue are likely to differ from TCR repertoires in blood. Pairwise subsampling indicated that sequencing depth was expected to affect the degree of clonotype sharing among donors. Naive subsets generally had larger estimated clonotype richness than memory subsets did. Clonotypes shared by all four sorted-subset donors showed higher generation probabilities than non-shared clonotypes. Because the study included a small number of donors, the genetic and exposure-history diversity represented was limited. About 5% of naive CD4, 3.5% of naive CD8, roughly 2.5% of memory CD4, and over 0.35% of memory CD8 clonotypes were shared across several donors.

A word on this clone: The specificity of this receptor is unknown. Base qualities are not at hand, and no much larger clone is one base apart.

CD8 naive samples were obtained by positive selection for CCR7 among CD45RO-negative cells, yielding a CD45RA+CCR7+ population from which TemRA cells were excluded. The donors were healthy, HIV-negative adults who had no recently reported acute infections or vaccinations. Every donor was a Caucasian adult living in Nashville, Tennessee, USA. Blood was obtained by leukapheresis, after which PBMCs were separated by Ficoll-Histopaque density gradient centrifugation and cryopreserved in liquid nitrogen vapor phase. Analytical flow cytometry was used to check the purity and quantity of every magnetically sorted T cell population. From each sorted fraction, genomic DNA was isolated and quantified by UV absorbance on a Nanodrop 2000c. Using the deep immunoSEQ assay, TCR CDR3 regions were amplified from genomic DNA by multiplex PCR. Extracted genomic DNA from each cell subset was distributed evenly across all wells of several immunoSEQ 96-well plates, and each plate was treated as a replicate. For sorted subsets, roughly 0.2 ug genomic DNA, equal to 30,000 or so T cell genomes, was loaded into each replicate PCR. Purified libraries were quantified with a Qubit 3.0 fluorometer, sized on a Bioanalyzer 2100, and re-quantified with the KAPA Library Quantification kit. Each immunoSEQ 96-well plate was sequenced on its own single-read 150-cycle Illumina NextSeq 550 flow cell. The original pipeline was this. Because only junctional sequences without quality scores were contained in the immunoSEQ output, filtering matching that applied to full-length reads could not be performed. To assign V/J genes and CDR3, sequences were annotated against IMGT germline references using PyIR, a Python wrapper for IgBLAST v1.9. Reads were filtered out if the reads had weak V/J assignments (E-value above 1e-6), no CDR3, stop codons, out-of-frame junctions, or ambiguous translated residues. A V3J clonotype was defined by an identical inferred V gene, J gene, and CDR3 amino acid sequence. The percentage overlap between two repertoires was calculated by dividing the number of shared unique clonotypes by the size of the smaller repertoire. Repertoire richness was assessed with RTK rarefaction, the Chao1 estimator, and Recon v2.1 estimates of unobserved clonotypes. For all TCRbeta clonotypes obtained by the gDNA method from a few donors, generation probabilities were computed with OLGA. TCRdb holds this immuneACCESS table with in-frame rearrangements only. Some clones are missing; in checked studies, unresolved V genes explain under half, and the rest has no known cause. V and J calls and clone size follow that table, whereas D and trimming were derived from the DNA. The sample has about 2.2 million clones on record, about 93% of them singletons. The ten most abundant clones make up under 2% of the sample.

The CDR3, cysteine through phenylalanine, is 17 amino acids long. The entry retains the CDR3 DNA only, 51 bases that are in frame from base 1. A distance of 17 bases separates the germline ends of V and J, which lose 0 bases and 2 bases respectively. The germline V gene specifies SGHRS as CDR1 and YFSETQ as CDR2. This chain joins TRBV5-1 to TRBJ1-2, with no confidently assigned D gene. The sequenced material came from naive CD8+ T cells from PBMCs. According to the study, the label for this sample's cell subset or site signals: CD45RA+CCR7+. The receptor was isolated from a man in his late teens or twenties in good health. Some clones in this sample may be carry-over from other donors' samples. This receptor carries the CDR3 CASSLGLVDGINYGYTF. The sequenced DNA: TGCGCCAGCAGCTTGGGGTTAGTGGACGGCATAAACTATGGCTACACCTTC.